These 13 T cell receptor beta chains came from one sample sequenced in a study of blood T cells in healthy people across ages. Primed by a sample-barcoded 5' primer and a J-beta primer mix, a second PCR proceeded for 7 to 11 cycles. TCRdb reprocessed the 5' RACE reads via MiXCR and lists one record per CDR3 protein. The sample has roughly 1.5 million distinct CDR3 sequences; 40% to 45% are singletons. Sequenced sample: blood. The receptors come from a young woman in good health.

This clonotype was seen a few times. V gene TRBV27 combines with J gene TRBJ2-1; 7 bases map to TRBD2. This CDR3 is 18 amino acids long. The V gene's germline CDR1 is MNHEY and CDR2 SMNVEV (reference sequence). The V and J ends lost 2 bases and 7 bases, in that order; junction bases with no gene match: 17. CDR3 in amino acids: CASSLLPPDWREWNEQFF. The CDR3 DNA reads TGTGCCAGCAGTTTACTACCGCCGGACTGGCGGGAGTGGAATGAGCAGTTCTTC.

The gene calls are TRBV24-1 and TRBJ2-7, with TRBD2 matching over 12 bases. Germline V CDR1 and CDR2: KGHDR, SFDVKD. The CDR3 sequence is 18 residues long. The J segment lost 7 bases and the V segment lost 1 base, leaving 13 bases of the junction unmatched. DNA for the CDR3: TGTGCCACCAGTGATTTTGAGACTAGCGGGGGCCTCTACAATGAGCAGTACTTC. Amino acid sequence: CATSDFETSGGLYNEQYF.

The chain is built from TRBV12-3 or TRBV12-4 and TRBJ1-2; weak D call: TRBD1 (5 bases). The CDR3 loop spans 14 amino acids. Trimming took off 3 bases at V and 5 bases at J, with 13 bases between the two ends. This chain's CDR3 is CASSFNIGAYGYTF. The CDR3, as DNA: TGTGCCAGCAGTTTCAATATTGGGGCATATGGCTACACCTTC.

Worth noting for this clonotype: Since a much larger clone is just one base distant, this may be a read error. The DNA for the CDR3 is TGCGGCGTGAACCCGACTGATTACTATGGCTACACCTTC. As protein: CGVNPTDYYGYTF. The chain couples TRBV29-1 to TRBJ1-2, with D uncertain. Germline V gives CDR1 SQVTM, CDR2 ANQGSEA. CDR3 length: 13 amino acids. The complete variable domain, with remaining parts taken from reference TRBV29-1 and TRBJ1-2, reads SAVISQKPSRDICQRGTSLTIQCQVDSQVTMMFWYRQQPGQSLTLIATANQGSEATYESGFVIDKFPISRPNLTFSTLTVSNMSPEDSSIYLCGVNPTDYYGYTFGSGTRLTVV.

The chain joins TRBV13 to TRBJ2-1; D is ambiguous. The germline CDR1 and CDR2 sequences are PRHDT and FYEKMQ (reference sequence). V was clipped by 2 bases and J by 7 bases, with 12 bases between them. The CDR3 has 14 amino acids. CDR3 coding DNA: TGTGCCAGCAGCTTAACTGTCACAAGGAATGAGCAGTTCTTC. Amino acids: CASSLTVTRNEQFF.

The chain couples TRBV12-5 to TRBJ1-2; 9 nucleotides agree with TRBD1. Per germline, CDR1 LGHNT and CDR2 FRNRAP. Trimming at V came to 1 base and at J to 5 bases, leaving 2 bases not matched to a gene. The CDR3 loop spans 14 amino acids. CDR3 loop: CASGLEQGAYGYTF. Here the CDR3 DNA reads TGTGCTAGTGGTTTGGAACAGGGGGCTTATGGCTACACCTTC. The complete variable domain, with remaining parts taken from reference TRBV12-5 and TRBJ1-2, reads DARVTQTPRHKVTEMGQEVTMRCQPILGHNTVFWYRQTMMQGLELLAYFRNRAPLDDSGMPKDRFSAEMPDATLATLKIQPSEPRDSAVYFCASGLEQGAYGYTFGSGTRLTVV.

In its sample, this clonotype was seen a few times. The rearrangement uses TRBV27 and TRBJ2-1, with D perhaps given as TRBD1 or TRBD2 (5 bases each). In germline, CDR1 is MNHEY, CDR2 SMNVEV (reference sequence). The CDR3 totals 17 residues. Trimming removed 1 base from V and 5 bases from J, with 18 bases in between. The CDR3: CASSLLGGGPYDNEQFF. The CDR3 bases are TGTGCCAGCAGTTTATTGGGTGGGGGACCGTATGACAATGAGCAGTTCTTC.

In nucleotides, the CDR3 is TGTGCCAGCAGTTCAGGGGCCCCAGATACGCAGTATTTT. Protein: CASSSGAPDTQYF. The chain employs TRBV28 and TRBJ2-3; D might be TRBD1 (6 bases). Trimming shortened V by 4 bases and J by 4 bases, and 9 bases separated the two germline ends. The CDR3 has 13 residues. Germline V gene lookup returns CDR1 MDHEN and CDR2 SYDVKM.

The CDR3 reads CSVARQGANTEAFF. CDR3 coding DNA: TGCAGCGTTGCAAGACAGGGGGCGAACACTGAAGCTTTCTTT. The V gene is TRBV29-1, the J gene TRBJ1-1; TRBD1 aligns across 10 bases. The CDR3 loop spans 14 amino acids. CDR1 SQVTM and CDR2 ANQGSEA come from the germline V gene. Trimming at V came to 4 bases and at J to 1 base, leaving 3 bases not matched to a gene.

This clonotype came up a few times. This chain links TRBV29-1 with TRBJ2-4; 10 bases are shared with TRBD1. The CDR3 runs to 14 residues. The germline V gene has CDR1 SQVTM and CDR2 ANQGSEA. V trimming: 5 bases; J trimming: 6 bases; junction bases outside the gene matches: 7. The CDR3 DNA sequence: TGCAGCGTTCTAACTGACAGGGGGCTAAACATTCAGTACTTC. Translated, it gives CSVLTDRGLNIQYF. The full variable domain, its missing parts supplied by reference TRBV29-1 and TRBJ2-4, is SAVISQKPSRDICQRGTSLTIQCQVDSQVTMMFWYRQQPGQSLTLIATANQGSEATYESGFVIDKFPISRPNLTFSTLTVSNMSPEDSSIYLCSVLTDRGLNIQYFGAGTRLSVL.

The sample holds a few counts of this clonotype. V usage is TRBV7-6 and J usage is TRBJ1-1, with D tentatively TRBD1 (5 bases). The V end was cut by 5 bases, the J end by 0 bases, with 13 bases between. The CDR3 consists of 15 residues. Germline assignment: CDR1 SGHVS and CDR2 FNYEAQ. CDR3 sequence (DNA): TGTGCCAGCAGCCGAGCGGGGGTCATGAACACTGAAGCTTTCTTT. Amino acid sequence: CASSRAGVMNTEAFF.

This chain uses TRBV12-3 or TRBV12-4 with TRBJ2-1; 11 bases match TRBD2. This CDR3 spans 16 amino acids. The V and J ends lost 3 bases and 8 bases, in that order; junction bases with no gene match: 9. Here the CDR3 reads CASSFRVAGGPDEQFF. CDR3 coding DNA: TGTGCCAGCAGTTTTAGGGTAGCGGGAGGGCCGGATGAGCAGTTCTTC.

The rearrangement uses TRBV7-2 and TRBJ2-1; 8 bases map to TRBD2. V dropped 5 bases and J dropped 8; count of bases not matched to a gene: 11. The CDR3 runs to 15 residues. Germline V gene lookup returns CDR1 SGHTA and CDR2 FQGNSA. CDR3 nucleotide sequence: TGTGCCAGCAGCGTCAGCGGGAGAAGACTCCATGAGCAGTTCTTC. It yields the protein CASSVSGRRLHEQFF.